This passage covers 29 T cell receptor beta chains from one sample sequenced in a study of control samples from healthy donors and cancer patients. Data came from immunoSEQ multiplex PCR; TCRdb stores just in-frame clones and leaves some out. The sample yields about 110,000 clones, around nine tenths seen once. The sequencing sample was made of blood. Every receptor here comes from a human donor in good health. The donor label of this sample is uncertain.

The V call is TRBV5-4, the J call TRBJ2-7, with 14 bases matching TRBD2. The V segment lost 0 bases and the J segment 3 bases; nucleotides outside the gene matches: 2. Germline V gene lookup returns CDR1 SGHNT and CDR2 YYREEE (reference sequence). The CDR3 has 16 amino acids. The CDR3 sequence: CASSLGLAGGSYEQYF. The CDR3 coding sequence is TGTGCCAGCAGCTTGGGACTAGCGGGGGGGAGCTACGAGCAGTACTTC.

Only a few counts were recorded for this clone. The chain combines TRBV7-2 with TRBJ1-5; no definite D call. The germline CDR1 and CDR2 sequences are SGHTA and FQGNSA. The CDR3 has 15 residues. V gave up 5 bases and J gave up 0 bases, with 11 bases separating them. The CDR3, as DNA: TGTGCCAGCAGCCCAACGGGCGGTAGCAATCAGCCCCAGCATTTT. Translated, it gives CASSPTGGSNQPQHF.

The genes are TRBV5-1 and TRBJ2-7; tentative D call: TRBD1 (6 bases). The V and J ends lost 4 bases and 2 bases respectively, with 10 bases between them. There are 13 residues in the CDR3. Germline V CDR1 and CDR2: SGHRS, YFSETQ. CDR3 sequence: CASSPDSPYEQYF. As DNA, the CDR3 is TGCGCCAGCAGCCCGGACAGCCCCTACGAGCAGTACTTC.

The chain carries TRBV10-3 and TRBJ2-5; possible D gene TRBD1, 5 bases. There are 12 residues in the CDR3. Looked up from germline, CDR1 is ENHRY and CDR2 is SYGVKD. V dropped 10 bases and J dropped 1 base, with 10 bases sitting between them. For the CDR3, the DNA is TGTGCCACCATTGACAGCCAAGAGACCCAGTACTTC. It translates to CATIDSQETQYF.

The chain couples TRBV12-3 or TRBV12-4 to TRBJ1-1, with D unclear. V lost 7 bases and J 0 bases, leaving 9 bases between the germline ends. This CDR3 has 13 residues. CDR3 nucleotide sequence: TGTGCCAGCAAGCGGCCCATGAACACTGAAGCTTTCTTT. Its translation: CASKRPMNTEAFF.

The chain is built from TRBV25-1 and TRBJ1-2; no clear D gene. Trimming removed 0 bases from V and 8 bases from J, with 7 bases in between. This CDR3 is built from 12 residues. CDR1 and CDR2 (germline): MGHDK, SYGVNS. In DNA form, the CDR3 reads TGTGCCAGCAGTGAATATCTGGGGGGCTACACCTTC. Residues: CASSEYLGGYTF.

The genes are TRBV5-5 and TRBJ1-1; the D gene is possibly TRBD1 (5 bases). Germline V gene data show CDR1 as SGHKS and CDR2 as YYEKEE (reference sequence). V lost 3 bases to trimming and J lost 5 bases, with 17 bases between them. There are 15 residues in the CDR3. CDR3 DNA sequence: TGTGCCAGCAGCTGGGGGACTGGGGACGGGACTGAAGCTTTCTTT. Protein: CASSWGTGDGTEAFF.

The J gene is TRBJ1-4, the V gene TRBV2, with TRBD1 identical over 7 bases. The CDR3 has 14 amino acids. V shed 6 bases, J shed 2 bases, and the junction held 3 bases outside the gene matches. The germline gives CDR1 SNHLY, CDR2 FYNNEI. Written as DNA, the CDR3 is TGTGCCAGCAGCGACAGGGACACTAATGAAAAACTGTTTTTT. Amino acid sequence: CASSDRDTNEKLFF.

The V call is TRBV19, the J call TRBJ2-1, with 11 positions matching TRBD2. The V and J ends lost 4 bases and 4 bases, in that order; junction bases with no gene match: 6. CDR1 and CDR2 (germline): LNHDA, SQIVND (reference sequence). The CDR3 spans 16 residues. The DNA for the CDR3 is TGTGCCAGTAGTAACGTAGCGGGGGGGGAGTACAATGAGCAGTTCTTC. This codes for CASSNVAGGEYNEQFF.

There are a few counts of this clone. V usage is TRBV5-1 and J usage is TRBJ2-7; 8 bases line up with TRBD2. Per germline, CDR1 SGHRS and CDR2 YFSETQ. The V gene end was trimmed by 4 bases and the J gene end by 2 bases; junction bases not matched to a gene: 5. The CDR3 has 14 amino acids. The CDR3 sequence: CASSLSGATYEQYF. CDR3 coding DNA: TGCGCCAGCAGCCTTAGCGGGGCCACCTACGAGCAGTACTTC.

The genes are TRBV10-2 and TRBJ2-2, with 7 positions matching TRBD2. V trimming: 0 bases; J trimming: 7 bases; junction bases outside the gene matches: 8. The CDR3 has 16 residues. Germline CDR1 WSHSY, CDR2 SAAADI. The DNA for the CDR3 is TGCGCCAGCAGTGAGTCGGGGAGGGGACGGAACGGGGAGCTGTTTTTT. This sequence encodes CASSESGRGRNGELFF.

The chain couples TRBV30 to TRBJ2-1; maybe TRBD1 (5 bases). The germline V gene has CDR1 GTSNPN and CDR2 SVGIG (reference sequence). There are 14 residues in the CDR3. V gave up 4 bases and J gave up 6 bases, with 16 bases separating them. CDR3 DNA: TGTGCCTGGACCGAACCGGACACGCGCAATGAGCAGTTCTTC. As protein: CAWTEPDTRNEQFF.

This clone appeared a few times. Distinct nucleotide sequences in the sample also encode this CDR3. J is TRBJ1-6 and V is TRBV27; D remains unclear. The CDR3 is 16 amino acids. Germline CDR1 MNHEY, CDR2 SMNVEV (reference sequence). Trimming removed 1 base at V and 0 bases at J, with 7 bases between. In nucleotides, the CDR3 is TGTGCCAGCAGTTTATTCCGGAGCTCCTATAATTCACCCCTCCACTTT. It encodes CASSLFRSSYNSPLHF.

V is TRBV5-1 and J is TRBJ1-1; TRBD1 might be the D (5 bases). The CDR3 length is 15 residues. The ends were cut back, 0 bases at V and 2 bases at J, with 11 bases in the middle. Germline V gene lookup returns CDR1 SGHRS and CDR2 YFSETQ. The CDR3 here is CASSLVGADNTEAFF. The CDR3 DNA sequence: TGCGCCAGCAGCTTGGTAGGGGCGGATAACACTGAAGCTTTCTTT.

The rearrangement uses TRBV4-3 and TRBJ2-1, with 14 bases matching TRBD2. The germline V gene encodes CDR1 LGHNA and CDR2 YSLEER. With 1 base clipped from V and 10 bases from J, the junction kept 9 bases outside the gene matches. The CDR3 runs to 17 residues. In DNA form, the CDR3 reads TGCGCCAGCAGCCAAGCTCGTTGGACTAGCGGGGGGTACGAGCAGTTCTTC. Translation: CASSQARWTSGGYEQFF.

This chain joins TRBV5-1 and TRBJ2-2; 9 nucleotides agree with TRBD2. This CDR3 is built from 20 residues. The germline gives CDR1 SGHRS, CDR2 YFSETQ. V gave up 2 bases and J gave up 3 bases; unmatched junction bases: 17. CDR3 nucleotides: TGCGCCAGCAGCTTCGGGCCGCCGAGTTGGCGGGGGGGCGACACCGGGGAGCTGTTTTTT. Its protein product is CASSFGPPSWRGGDTGELFF.

The CDR3 reads CASSQAGYEQFF. CDR3 sequence (DNA): TGTGCCAGCAGCCAAGCTGGGTATGAGCAGTTCTTC. The gene calls are TRBV3-1 (or the pseudogene TRBV3-2) and TRBJ2-1, with D unresolved. The CDR3 totals 12 residues. CDR1 and CDR2 (germline): LGHDT, YNNKEL (reference sequence). Trimming stripped 1 base from V and 8 bases from J, with 6 bases between.

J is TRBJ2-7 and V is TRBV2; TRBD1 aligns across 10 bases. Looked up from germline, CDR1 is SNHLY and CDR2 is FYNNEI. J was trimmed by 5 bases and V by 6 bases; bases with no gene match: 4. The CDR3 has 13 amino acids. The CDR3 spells CASRRTGGDEQYF. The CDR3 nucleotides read TGTGCCAGCAGACGGACAGGGGGAGACGAGCAGTACTTC. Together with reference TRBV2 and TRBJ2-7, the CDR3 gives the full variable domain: EPEVTQTPSHQVTQMGQEVILRCVPISNHLYFYWYRQILGQKVEFLVSFYNNEISEKSEIFDDQFSVERPDGSNFTLKIRSTKLEDSAMYFCASRRTGGDEQYFGPGTRLTVT.

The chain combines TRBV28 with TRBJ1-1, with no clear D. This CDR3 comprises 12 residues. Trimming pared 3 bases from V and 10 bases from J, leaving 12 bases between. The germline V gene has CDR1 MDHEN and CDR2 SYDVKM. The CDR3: CASSFANAGAFF. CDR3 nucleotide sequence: TGTGCCAGCAGTTTTGCGAACGCTGGAGCTTTCTTT.

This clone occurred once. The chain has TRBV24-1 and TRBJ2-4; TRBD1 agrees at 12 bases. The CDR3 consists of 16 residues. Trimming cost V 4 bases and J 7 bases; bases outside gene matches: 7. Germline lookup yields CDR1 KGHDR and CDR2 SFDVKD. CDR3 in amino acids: CATSEPGTGGANIQYF. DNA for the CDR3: TGTGCCACCAGTGAGCCCGGGACAGGGGGCGCGAACATTCAGTACTTC.

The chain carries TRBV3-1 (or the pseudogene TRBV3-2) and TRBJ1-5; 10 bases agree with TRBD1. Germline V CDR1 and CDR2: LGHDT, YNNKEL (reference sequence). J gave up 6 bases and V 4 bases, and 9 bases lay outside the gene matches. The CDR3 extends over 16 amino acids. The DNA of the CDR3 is TGTGCCAGCAGCCCTGGCGCCGACAGGGGGCCTCAGCCCCAGCATTTT. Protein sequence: CASSPGADRGPQPQHF.

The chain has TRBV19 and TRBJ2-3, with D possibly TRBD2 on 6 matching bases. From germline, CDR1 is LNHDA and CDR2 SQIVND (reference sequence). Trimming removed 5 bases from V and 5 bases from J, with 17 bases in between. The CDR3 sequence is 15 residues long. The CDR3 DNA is TGTGCCAGTAGTGGAGGGCACGGGGGAATAGATACGCAGTATTTT. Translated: CASSGGHGGIDTQYF.

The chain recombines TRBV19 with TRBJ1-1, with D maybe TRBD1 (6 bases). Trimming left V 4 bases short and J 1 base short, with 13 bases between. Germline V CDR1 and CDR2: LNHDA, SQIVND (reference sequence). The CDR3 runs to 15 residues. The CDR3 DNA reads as TGTGCCAGTAGTACCATTGGGGGCGGGAACACTGAAGCTTTCTTT. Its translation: CASSTIGGGNTEAFF.

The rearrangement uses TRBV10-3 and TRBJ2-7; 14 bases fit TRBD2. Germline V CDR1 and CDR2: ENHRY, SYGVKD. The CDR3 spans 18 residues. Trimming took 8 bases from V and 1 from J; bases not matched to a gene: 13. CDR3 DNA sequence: TGTGCCATCTCCCGTGGGTCGGGACTAGCGGGGGTTTCCTACGAGCAGTACTTC. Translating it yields CAISRGSGLAGVSYEQYF.

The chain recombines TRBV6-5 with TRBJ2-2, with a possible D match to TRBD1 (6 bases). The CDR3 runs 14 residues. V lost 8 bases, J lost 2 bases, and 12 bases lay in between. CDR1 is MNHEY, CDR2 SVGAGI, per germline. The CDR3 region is CASRPGQNTGELFF. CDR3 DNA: TGTGCCAGCCGACCGGGACAAAACACCGGGGAGCTGTTTTTT.

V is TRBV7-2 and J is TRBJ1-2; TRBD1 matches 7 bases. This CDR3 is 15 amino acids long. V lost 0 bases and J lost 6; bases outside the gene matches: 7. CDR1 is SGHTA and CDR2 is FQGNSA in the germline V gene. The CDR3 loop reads CASSLAAGGSDGYTF. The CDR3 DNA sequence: TGTGCCAGCAGCTTAGCGGCAGGGGGATCGGATGGCTACACCTTC.

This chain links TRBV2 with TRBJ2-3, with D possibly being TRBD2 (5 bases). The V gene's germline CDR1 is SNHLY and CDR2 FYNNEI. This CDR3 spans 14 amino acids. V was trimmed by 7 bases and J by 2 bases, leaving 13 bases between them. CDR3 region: CASTEDSITDTQYF. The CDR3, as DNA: TGTGCCAGCACCGAGGACTCAATCACAGATACGCAGTATTTT.

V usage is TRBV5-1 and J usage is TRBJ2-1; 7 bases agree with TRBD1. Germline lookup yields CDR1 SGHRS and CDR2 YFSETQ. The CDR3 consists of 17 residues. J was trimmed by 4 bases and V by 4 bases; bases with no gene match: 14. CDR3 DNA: TGCGCCAGCAGCGTGAGGGAGACCGGGACAGTGTACAATGAGCAGTTCTTC. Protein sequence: CASSVRETGTVYNEQFF.

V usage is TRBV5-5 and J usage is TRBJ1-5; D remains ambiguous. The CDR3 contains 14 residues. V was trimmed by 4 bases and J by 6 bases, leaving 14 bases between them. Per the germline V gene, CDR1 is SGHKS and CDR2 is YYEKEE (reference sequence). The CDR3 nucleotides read TGTGCCAGCAGCGCCGGAGATGTGGGTCAGCCCCAGCATTTT. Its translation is CASSAGDVGQPQHF.